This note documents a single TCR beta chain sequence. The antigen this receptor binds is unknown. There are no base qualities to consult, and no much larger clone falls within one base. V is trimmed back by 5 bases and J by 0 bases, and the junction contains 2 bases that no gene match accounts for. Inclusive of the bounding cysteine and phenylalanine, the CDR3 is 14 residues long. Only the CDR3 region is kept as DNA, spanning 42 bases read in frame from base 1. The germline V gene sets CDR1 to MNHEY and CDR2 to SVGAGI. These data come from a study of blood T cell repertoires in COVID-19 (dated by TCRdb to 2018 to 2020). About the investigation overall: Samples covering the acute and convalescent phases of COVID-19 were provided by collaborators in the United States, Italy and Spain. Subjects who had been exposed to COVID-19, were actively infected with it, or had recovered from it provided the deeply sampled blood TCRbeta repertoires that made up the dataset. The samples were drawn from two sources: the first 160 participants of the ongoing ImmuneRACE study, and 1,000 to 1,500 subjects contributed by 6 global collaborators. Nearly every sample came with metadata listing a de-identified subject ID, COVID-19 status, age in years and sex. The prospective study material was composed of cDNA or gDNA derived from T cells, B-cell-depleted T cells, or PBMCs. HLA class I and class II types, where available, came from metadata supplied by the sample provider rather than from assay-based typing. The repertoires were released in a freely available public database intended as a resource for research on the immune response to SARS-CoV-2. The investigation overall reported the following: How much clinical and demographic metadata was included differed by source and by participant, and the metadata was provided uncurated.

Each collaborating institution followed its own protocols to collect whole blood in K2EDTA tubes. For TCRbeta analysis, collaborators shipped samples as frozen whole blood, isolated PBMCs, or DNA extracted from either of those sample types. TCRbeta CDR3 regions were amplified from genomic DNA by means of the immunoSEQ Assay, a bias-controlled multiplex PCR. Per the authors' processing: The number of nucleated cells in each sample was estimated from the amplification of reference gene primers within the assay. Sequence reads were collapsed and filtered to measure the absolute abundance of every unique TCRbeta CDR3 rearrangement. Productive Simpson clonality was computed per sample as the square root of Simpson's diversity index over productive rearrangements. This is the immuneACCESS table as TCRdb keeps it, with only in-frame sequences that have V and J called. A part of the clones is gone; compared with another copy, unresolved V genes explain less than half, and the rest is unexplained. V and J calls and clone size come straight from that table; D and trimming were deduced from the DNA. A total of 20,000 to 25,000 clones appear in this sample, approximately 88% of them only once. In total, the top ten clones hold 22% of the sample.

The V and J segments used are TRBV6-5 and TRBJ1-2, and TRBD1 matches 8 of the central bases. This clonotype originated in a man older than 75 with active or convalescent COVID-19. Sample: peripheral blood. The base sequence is TGTGCCAGCAGTCGGACAGGGTCTAACTATGGCTACACCTTC. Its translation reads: CASSRTGSNYGYTF.